Below, one T cell receptor beta chain is given with its context. Its antigen is not known. The data belong to a study of T cell responses to AZD1222 COVID-19 vaccine. Overall study findings and caveats: Samples come after the peak T cell response, not at day 14. Donor demographics were predominantly white British with a female majority; clonal diversity may be underestimated.

The repertoire was sequenced with immunoSEQ multiplex PCR; TCRdb's copy has only in-frame clones and lacks some. The sample lists about 140,000 clones; 85% to 95% were seen once. Specimen: peripheral blood, collected after recovery from COVID-19. This clonotype was sampled from an adult who had recovered from COVID-19.

CDR3: CASSSGGDQPQHF. In nucleotides, the CDR3 is TGTGCCAGCTCATCGGGGGGGGATCAGCCCCAGCATTTT. The chain links TRBV18 to TRBJ1-5, with D tentatively TRBD1 (5 bases). Germline values: CDR1 KGHSH, CDR2 LQKENI. This CDR3 is 13 amino acids long. V shed 5 bases and J shed 5 bases, with 10 bases lying between them.